The present entry profiles one T cell receptor (beta chain) with its context. The V and J ends lost 5 bases and 3 bases respectively, with 10 bases between them. CDR1 and CDR2 (germline): SGHVS, FNYEAQ. The CDR3 sequence is 13 residues long. The protocol was immunoSEQ multiplex PCR, while the TCRdb copy is restricted to in-frame clones and leaves out a portion. In the table there are about 24,000 clones, about 88% of which are singletons. The data were taken from a study of PD-1 blockade in classical Hodgkin lymphoma. The time point denotes: cycle 4 day 1 (C4D1), after more than 5 weeks of nivolumab. Relapse was seen in all patients after autologous stem cell transplantation, and brentuximab vedotin exposure was variable.

The sample in question was peripheral blood mononuclear cells (PBMCs), obtained before the fourth cycle of nivolumab. The chain has TRBV7-6 and TRBJ1-1; D uncertain. The clonotype originates from a human donor with classical Hodgkin lymphoma. CDR3 nucleotides: TGTGCCAGCAGCCAAGGACGGGACACTGAAGCTTTCTTT. Translation gives CASSQGRDTEAFF.